A selection of T cell receptor beta chains follows, all from one sample in a study of OX40 agonist ivuxolimab in advanced cancers. The protocol was immunoSEQ multiplex PCR, while the TCRdb copy is restricted to in-frame clones and leaves out a portion. The sample lists about 26,000 clones; around nine tenths were seen once. The source was CD4+ or CD8+ T cells sorted from blood, collected in a trial of the OX40 agonist ivuxolimab. Every receptor here comes from an adult with an advanced solid tumor such as melanoma, head and neck, liver or kidney cancer. Each CDR3 is given without its conserved first and last residue. Fields, in order: D gene, V gene, J gene, CDR3 protein. A D gene is named only where the DNA matches it firmly.

TRBD1	TRBV9	TRBJ2-7	ASSVGTGWDEQY
TRBD2	TRBV5-1	TRBJ2-7	ASSRGAGTYEQY
NA	TRBV14	TRBJ2-7	ASSQGRGYEQY
NA	TRBV27	TRBJ2-7	ASAEWGTALDEQY
TRBD1	TRBV27	TRBJ1-1	ASSPGTAVDTEAF
TRBD1	TRBV7-6	TRBJ2-7	ASSGQTGYEQY
NA	TRBV5-1	TRBJ2-2	ASTWTTGELF
NA	TRBV27	TRBJ2-7	ASSLFSSSYEQY
NA	TRBV27	TRBJ2-7	ASSSYEQY
NA	TRBV10-3	TRBJ2-7	AISDSAYEQY
NA	TRBV4-2	TRBJ2-7	ASSHNPEASSHEQY
NA	TRBV18	TRBJ2-2	ASSNTGELF
TRBD2	TRBV27	TRBJ2-1	ASSASSGRSNEQF
NA	TRBV25-1	TRBJ2-7	ASSEYDQTYEQY
NA	TRBV30	TRBJ2-2	AWDPGLNTGELF
TRBD1	TRBV7-9	TRBJ2-7	ASSPDREWREQY
NA	TRBV11-2	TRBJ1-2	ASSSQGYYGYT
NA	TRBV2	TRBJ1-1	ASIEGLEAF
NA	TRBV27	TRBJ2-7	ASSQAYEQY
NA	TRBV9	TRBJ1-4	ASSRGEAATNEKLF
NA	TRBV10-1	TRBJ2-7	ASSEYSLYEQY
TRBD1	TRBV5-6	TRBJ2-4	ASSLDRGTKNIQY
NA	TRBV7-9	TRBJ1-4	ASSFRGDEKLF
NA	TRBV10-1	TRBJ2-7	ASSESRKAGPGEQY
TRBD2	TRBV2	TRBJ2-3	ASSGFPSGGAADTQY
TRBD2	TRBV10-1	TRBJ2-3	ASSEWRGSTDTQY
TRBD1	TRBV5-4	TRBJ2-5	ASSLYGTVGQETQY
NA	TRBV5-1	TRBJ2-7	ASSLAGGIYEQY
NA	TRBV19	TRBJ2-1	ASSIPYNEQF
NA	TRBV20-1	TRBJ2-3	SGRDTDTQY
TRBD2	TRBV9	TRBJ2-7	ASSVASGDSYEQY
NA	TRBV2	TRBJ2-7	ASSETGTPLPYEQY
NA	TRBV15	TRBJ1-3	ATSRDEFGTRPNTIY
NA	TRBV10-2	TRBJ2-7	ASSESYEQY
TRBD1	TRBV5-1	TRBJ1-3	ASSRGQEPNTIY
NA	TRBV9	TRBJ1-6	ASSVESGNSPLH
NA	TRBV11-3	TRBJ2-7	ASSLSLAYEQY
TRBD2	TRBV5-6	TRBJ2-7	ASSRDYSYEQY
NA	TRBV6-5	TRBJ2-4	ASSYSSGVDGIQY
NA	TRBV28	TRBJ2-5	ATLDRSQETQY
TRBD1	TRBV4-1	TRBJ2-1	ASSQGTGLSTPLLNEQF
NA	TRBV18	TRBJ2-7	ASWYGEQY
TRBD1	TRBV19	TRBJ2-7	ASSTGTGSYEQY
NA	TRBV27	TRBJ2-7	ASSLGGSSYEQY
NA	TRBV7-9	TRBJ2-1	ASSTYGLPSSYNEQF
NA	TRBV4-3	TRBJ2-2	ASSQDRGTGELF
TRBD2	TRBV6-1	TRBJ2-1	ASSEDSGGAPYNEQF
TRBD1	TRBV10-2	TRBJ1-2	ASSETGDYGYT
NA	TRBV10-3	TRBJ2-7	AISQTISYEQY
NA	TRBV19	TRBJ1-5	ASSMLLGGPQH
NA	TRBV7-9	TRBJ2-3	ASGLRGGTTDTQY
TRBD1	TRBV5-6	TRBJ2-7	ASSLWTGVREQY